These 14 T cell receptor beta chains were sequenced from one sample in a study of blood T cell repertoires in COVID-19. The protocol was immunoSEQ multiplex PCR, while the TCRdb copy is restricted to in-frame clones and leaves out a portion. The repertoire holds roughly 100,000 clones, with 87% as singletons. Sequencing used peripheral blood. Receptor source: a human donor in a cohort sampled during active COVID-19.

This chain links TRBV4-2 with TRBJ2-7; 10 nucleotides agree with TRBD1. The V segment lost 3 bases and the J segment 2 bases; nucleotides outside the gene matches: 16. This CDR3 is built from 19 residues. Germline V gene sequence: CDR1 LGHNA, CDR2 YNFKEQ. CDR3 sequence: CASSHGIALDRGFPYEQYF. Written as DNA, the CDR3 is TGTGCCAGCAGCCACGGGATCGCCTTGGACAGGGGGTTTCCCTACGAGCAGTACTTC.

Only one count was recorded for this clone. In nucleotides, the CDR3 is TGTGCCAGTAGTCCCAGTCATGGCTCCTACGAGCAGTACTTC. Translation gives CASSPSHGSYEQYF. The chain combines TRBV19 with TRBJ2-7; D not resolved. The germline CDR1 and CDR2 sequences are LNHDA and SQIVND (reference sequence). The V gene lost 5 bases and the J gene lost 0 bases, with 11 bases spanning the gap. This CDR3 has 14 amino acids. The entire variable domain, with the rest obtained from reference TRBV19 and TRBJ2-7, is as follows: DGGITQSPKYLFRKEGQNVTLSCEQNLNHDAMYWYRQDPGQGLRLIYYSQIVNDFQKGDIAEGYSVSREKKESFPLTVTSAQKNPTAFYLCASSPSHGSYEQYFGPGTRLTVT.

The chain joins TRBV20-1 to TRBJ1-1; tentatively, D is TRBD1 (5 bases). Trimming left V 5 bases short and J 3 bases short, with 7 bases between. Germline values: CDR1 DFQATT, CDR2 SNEGSKA (reference sequence). The CDR3 has 11 residues. The CDR3 reads CSAPGYTEAFF. For the CDR3, the DNA is TGCAGTGCTCCAGGGTACACTGAAGCTTTCTTT.

This chain joins TRBV7-2 and TRBJ1-5, with D unresolved. Deletions cut 2 bases from V and 5 bases from J, with 7 bases between. Germline CDR1 and CDR2: SGHTA and FQGNSA. The CDR3 is 13 residues long. The CDR3 nucleotides read TGTGCCAGCAGCTTATACGGGGATCAGCCCCAGCATTTT. This translates into CASSLYGDQPQHF.

This sequence joins TRBV7-2 and TRBJ1-2, with TRBD1 matching 11 bases. The germline gives CDR1 SGHTA, CDR2 FQGNSA. CDR3 length: 16 residues. Unmatched junction bases numbered 9, after V lost 5 bases and J lost 4 bases. The CDR3 coding sequence is TGTGCCAGCAGCCTAGTTGGGACAGGGGGAATCTATGGCTACACCTTC. As protein: CASSLVGTGGIYGYTF.

V is TRBV27 and J is TRBJ1-6; tentative D call: TRBD1 (6 bases). The V end lost 7 bases, the J end lost 3 bases, and 16 bases lay between the germline ends. CDR1 and CDR2 from the germline V gene are MNHEY and SMNVEV (reference sequence). The CDR3 runs to 16 residues. CDR3 nucleotides: TGTGCCAGCACTACGAGGGGGGACTACTATAATTCACCCCTCCACTTT. It yields the protein CASTTRGDYYNSPLHF.

This rearrangement joins TRBV19 to TRBJ2-1, with D tentatively TRBD1 (5 bases). From germline, CDR1 is LNHDA and CDR2 SQIVND (reference sequence). Trimming took 4 bases from V and 1 from J, leaving 11 bases between them. This CDR3 has 15 residues. In DNA form, the CDR3 reads TGTGCCAGTAGTACAGGGTGGCTGTCCTACAATGAGCAGTTCTTC. Translating gives CASSTGWLSYNEQFF.

The V and J genes are TRBV11-3 and TRBJ2-1, with 10 nucleotides matching TRBD2. The V segment lost 4 bases and the J segment 5 bases; nucleotides outside the gene matches: 5. From germline, CDR1 is SGHNT and CDR2 YENEEA. The CDR3 sequence is 15 residues long. This chain's CDR3 is CASSSLGLADNEQFF. The CDR3 DNA reads as TGTGCCAGCAGCTCCCTAGGACTAGCGGACAATGAGCAGTTCTTC.

The chain employs TRBV6-5 and TRBJ1-3, with a weak D call TRBD1 (6 bases). The CDR3 is made up of 13 amino acids. CDR1 and CDR2 (germline): MNHEY, SVGAGI. V was pared by 4 bases and J by 6 bases, with 10 bases between. DNA of the CDR3: TGTGCCAGCAGTTCCCGACAGGAAAACACCATATATTTT. Residues: CASSSRQENTIYF.

The V gene is TRBV5-1, the J gene TRBJ1-2; possible D gene TRBD1, 5 bases. V was clipped by 7 bases and J by 1 base, with 17 bases between them. This CDR3 is built from 15 residues. Germline V gene lookup returns CDR1 SGHRS and CDR2 YFSETQ. DNA for the CDR3: TGCGCCAGCGGAGTACCAGGGAAACGTAACTATGGCTACACCTTC. It is translated as CASGVPGKRNYGYTF.

CDR3 coding DNA: TGTGCCAGCAGCGGAGGGGGCATAAACCGGAAAACTGAAGCTTTCTTT. Translating it yields CASSGGGINRKTEAFF. The genes are TRBV5-6 and TRBJ1-1; 7 nucleotides agree with TRBD1. Losses at the gene ends were 4 bases for V and 5 bases for J; bases not matched to a gene: 14. Germline assignment: CDR1 SGHDT and CDR2 YYEEEE. The CDR3 contains 16 residues.

The chain is built from TRBV7-2 and TRBJ2-1, with 13 nucleotides matching TRBD2. The CDR3 covers 18 residues. CDR1 is SGHTA, CDR2 FQGNSA, per germline. Trimming cost V 5 bases and J 4 bases; bases outside gene matches: 11. Here the CDR3 reads CASSLPDPLAGGYNEQFF. The CDR3 DNA reads TGTGCCAGCAGCCTACCGGATCCACTAGCGGGAGGGTACAATGAGCAGTTCTTC.

V gene TRBV12-3 or TRBV12-4 combines with J gene TRBJ2-7, with D unclear. CDR3 length: 13 amino acids. V lost 3 bases, J lost 0 bases, and 6 bases lay in between. The CDR3 loop is CASSLSSSYEQYF. The CDR3 nucleotides are TGTGCCAGCAGTTTGTCCAGCTCCTACGAGCAGTACTTC.

V and J are TRBV3-1 (or the pseudogene TRBV3-2) and TRBJ2-1; 12 bases align to TRBD2. V lost 6 bases and J lost 14; bases outside the gene matches: 5. The length of the CDR3 is 12 residues. Germline V CDR1 and CDR2: LGHDT, YNNKEL (reference sequence). CDR3 sequence (DNA): TGTGCCAGCAGTCTGACTAGCGGGGGAGAGTTCTTC. Its translation is CASSLTSGGEFF.